The entry that follows covers one T cell receptor (beta chain) sequence. CDR3 length: 13 residues. Trimming cost V 10 bases and J 6 bases; bases outside gene matches: 9. Germline loops: CDR1 KGHSH, CDR2 LQKENI. This entry belongs to a study of blood T cell repertoires in COVID-19. Original handling: For nucleated cells, counts were estimated from reference gene primer amplification. The table came from immunoSEQ multiplex PCR; TCRdb's copy has only in-frame clones and leaves some out. That table is the source of V, J and clone size, and D and trimming were worked out from the DNA. The sample has 70,000 to 90,000 clones, about four fifths seen once.

J is TRBJ1-5 and V is TRBV18, with 7 bases matching TRBD1. The sample taken for sequencing was peripheral blood. This clonotype was sampled from a woman aged 55-70 years with acute or convalescent COVID-19. The CDR3 DNA is TGTGCCACAACAGGGGTGGAAGGTCAGCCCCAGCATTTT. Encoded protein: CATTGVEGQPQHF.